This T cell receptor (beta chain) was sequenced during a study of blood T cell repertoires in COVID-19. Produced via immunoSEQ multiplex PCR; TCRdb's table is partial and in-frame only. The sample has tens of thousands of clones, roughly 80% seen once; the top ten hold less than 7%. The germline gives CDR1 LGHNA, CDR2 YNFKEQ. The CDR3 runs 16 residues. V was clipped by 0 bases and J by 2 bases; unmatched bases: 4. The rearrangement joins TRBV4-2 to TRBJ2-7; 10 positions match TRBD2. The sequence was collected from a man in his fifties with active COVID-19. The sequenced sample was peripheral blood. Written as DNA, the CDR3 is TGTGCCAGCAGCCAAGATCCGAGCGGGGGGGCCTACGAGCAGTACTTC. This sequence encodes CASSQDPSGGAYEQYF.